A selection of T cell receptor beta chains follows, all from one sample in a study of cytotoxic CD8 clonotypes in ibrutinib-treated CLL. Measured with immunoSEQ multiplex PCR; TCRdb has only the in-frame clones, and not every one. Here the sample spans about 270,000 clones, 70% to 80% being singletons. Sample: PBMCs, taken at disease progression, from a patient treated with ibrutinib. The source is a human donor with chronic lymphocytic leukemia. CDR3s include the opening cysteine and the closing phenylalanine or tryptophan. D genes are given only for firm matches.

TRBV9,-,CASSVNVRAFSEAFF
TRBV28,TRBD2,CASTEPGLAGVGEQYF
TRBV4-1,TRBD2,CASSHTSGRVQETQYF
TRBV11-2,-,CASSRHVGLRGDYGYTF
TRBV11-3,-,CASSSRVGSGELFF
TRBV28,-,CASSFFGHNYGYTF
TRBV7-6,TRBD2,CASSLEASGVYEQYF
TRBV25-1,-,CASREGGFSGANVLTF
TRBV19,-,CASSITAAKNIQYF
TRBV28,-,CASSRGGYGNQPQHF
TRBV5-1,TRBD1,CASSFLDRYGTEAFF
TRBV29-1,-,CSVGVQPGNTIYF
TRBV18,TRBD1,CASSGQGSYEQYF
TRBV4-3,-,CASSPSLGNTEAFF
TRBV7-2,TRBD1,CASSLGPGGPDTQYF
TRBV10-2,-,CASAKGVGTSYEQYF
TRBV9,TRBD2,CASSSRTSGSLDEQFF
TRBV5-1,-,CATKGGTGISTGELFF
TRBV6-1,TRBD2,CASSWTSPNTGELFF
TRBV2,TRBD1,CASGTVSNEQFF
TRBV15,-,CATSREGLGGDYEQYF
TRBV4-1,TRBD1,CASSHGDRGPEKLFF
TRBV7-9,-,CASSWAGGMLTDTQYF
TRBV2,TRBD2,CASRGLGGTIAKNIQYF
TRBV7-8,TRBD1,CASSLRTGIGNTIYF
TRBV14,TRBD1,CASSQGRTGVTYEQYF
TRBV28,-,CASSSGPYEQYF